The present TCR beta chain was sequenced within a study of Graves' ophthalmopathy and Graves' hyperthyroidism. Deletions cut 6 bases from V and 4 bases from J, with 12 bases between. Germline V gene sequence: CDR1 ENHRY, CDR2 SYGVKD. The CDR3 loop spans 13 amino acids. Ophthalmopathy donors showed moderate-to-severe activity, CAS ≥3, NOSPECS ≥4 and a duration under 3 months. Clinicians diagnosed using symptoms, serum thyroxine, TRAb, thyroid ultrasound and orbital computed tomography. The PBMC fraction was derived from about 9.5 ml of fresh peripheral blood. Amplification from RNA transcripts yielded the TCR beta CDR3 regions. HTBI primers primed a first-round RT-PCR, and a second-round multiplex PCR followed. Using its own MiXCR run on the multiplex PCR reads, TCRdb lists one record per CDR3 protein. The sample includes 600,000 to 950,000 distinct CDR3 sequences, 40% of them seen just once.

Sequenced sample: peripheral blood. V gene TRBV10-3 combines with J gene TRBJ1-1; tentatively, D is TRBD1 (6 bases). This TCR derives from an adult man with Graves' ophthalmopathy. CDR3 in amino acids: CAIRPGAGTEAFF. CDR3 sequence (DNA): TGTGCCATCAGACCGGGGGCAGGCACTGAAGCTTTCTTT.